Listed here are 6 T cell receptor beta chains from one sample, sequenced in a study of blood T cell repertoires in COVID-19. Using immunoSEQ multiplex PCR, the repertoire was profiled, and TCRdb retains in-frame clones only, with some absent. The sample has about 74,000 clones; 78% are singletons. The sequencing sample was made of peripheral blood. These TCRs come from a human donor in a cohort sampled during active COVID-19.

The V gene is TRBV28, the J gene TRBJ2-7; D uncertain. This CDR3 has 11 residues. Germline V gene data show CDR1 as MDHEN and CDR2 as SYDVKM. V was clipped by 6 bases and J by 3 bases, with 6 bases between them. The CDR3 is CASRAFYEQYF. The CDR3 nucleotides are TGTGCCAGCAGGGCCTTCTACGAGCAGTACTTC.

Only one count was recorded for this clone. The rearrangement joins TRBV6-5 to TRBJ2-7, with D perhaps matching TRBD1 (6 bases). The germline V gene has CDR1 MNHEY and CDR2 SVGAGI. Trimming shortened V by 7 bases and J by 0 bases, and 13 bases separated the two germline ends. The CDR3 consists of 14 residues. The DNA for the CDR3 is TGTGCCAGCACCACCCGGGACACCTCCTACGAGCAGTACTTC. Its protein product is CASTTRDTSYEQYF.

The chain recombines TRBV18 with TRBJ1-2; TRBD1 aligns across 8 bases. V lost 0 bases and J lost 1; bases outside the gene matches: 7. The CDR3 loop spans 17 amino acids. CDR1 is KGHSH, CDR2 LQKENI, per germline. The CDR3: CASSPPVATGVNYGYTF. Written as DNA, the CDR3 is TGTGCCAGCTCACCACCGGTCGCGACAGGGGTTAACTATGGCTACACCTTC.

V gene TRBV6-2 or TRBV6-3 combines with J gene TRBJ2-6; D ambiguous. In germline, CDR1 is MNHEY, CDR2 SVGEGT. This CDR3 spans 18 amino acids. The CDR3 bases are TGTGCGACCAGTTACTACAGTATTTCCAGCTCTGGGGCCAACGTCCTGACTTTC. This sequence encodes CATSYYSISSSGANVLTF.

CDR3 bases: TGCGCCAGCAGCTTCGAGGTGAACACTGAAGCTTTCTTT. Translation: CASSFEVNTEAFF. V usage is TRBV5-1 and J usage is TRBJ1-1; D ambiguous. V was shortened by 2 bases and J by 0 bases, with 5 bases between the two germline ends. The CDR3 contains 13 residues. Germline CDR1 is SGHRS and CDR2 is YFSETQ.

This CDR3 reads CASSLGMGGPLHF. CDR3 coding DNA: TGTGCCAGCAGCTTAGGGATGGGAGGACCCCTCCACTTT. The chain recombines TRBV7-9 with TRBJ1-6; D unclear. The V and J ends lost 1 base and 12 bases respectively, with 10 bases between them. CDR1 and CDR2 (germline): SEHNR, FQNEAQ (reference sequence). The CDR3 runs to 13 residues.